These 13 T cell receptor beta chains came from one sample sequenced in a study of Graves' ophthalmopathy and Graves' hyperthyroidism. TCR beta CDR3 amplification used RNA transcripts. A first-round RT-PCR used HTBI primers, followed by a second-round multiplex PCR. Via MiXCR, TCRdb re-called the multiplex PCR reads, giving one row per CDR3 protein. The sample contains some 1.1 million distinct CDR3 sequences, around a third of which appear only once. The sample consisted of peripheral blood or thyroid tissue (not recorded which). The receptors come from an adult man with Graves' hyperthyroidism.

The V gene is TRBV5-6, the J gene TRBJ1-1, with 7 bases aligning to TRBD1. The CDR3 extends over 12 amino acids. The V gene's germline CDR1 is SGHDT and CDR2 YYEEEE. The J segment lost 6 bases and the V segment lost 5 bases, leaving 4 bases of the junction unmatched. In DNA, the CDR3 is TGTGCCAGCAGGGGACAGTCCCCTGAAGCTTTCTTT. Translating it yields CASRGQSPEAFF.

The V gene is TRBV4-2, the J gene TRBJ1-3; no clear D gene. V lost 0 bases and J lost 0, with 12 bases in between. The CDR3 totals 17 residues. CDR1 and CDR2 from the germline V gene are LGHNA and YNFKEQ. In DNA, the CDR3 is TGTGCCAGCAGCCAAGAAGGAGTTACCTTCTCTGGAAACACCATATATTTT. Encoded protein: CASSQEGVTFSGNTIYF.

As regards this clonotype: Because the CDR3's place on the DNA is in doubt, the DNA is left out and the CDR3 is given as listed by TCRdb. The chain joins TRBV7-9 to TRBJ1-2. Termini included, the CDR3 measures 17 amino acids. The germline V gene has CDR1 SEHNR and CDR2 FQNEAQ (reference sequence). CDR3 in amino acids: CACSVEDRGLLRDGYTF.

The table lists this clonotype with a few counts. The genes are TRBV5-1 and TRBJ2-2; 8 nucleotides match TRBD2. This CDR3 has 16 amino acids. CDR1 is SGHRS, CDR2 YFSETQ, per germline. J gave up 6 bases and V 4 bases, and 11 bases lay outside the gene matches. In nucleotides, the CDR3 is TGCGCCAGCAGCCGGCCAGCGGGAGTATCCGCCGGGGAGCTGTTTTTT. This gives the protein CASSRPAGVSAGELFF.

The V call is TRBV10-3, the J call TRBJ1-6; D gene uncertain. From germline, CDR1 is ENHRY and CDR2 SYGVKD. This CDR3 region has 15 residues. Trimming stripped 2 bases from V and 9 bases from J, with 14 bases between. Here the CDR3 reads CAISEKSQAISPLHF. In nucleotides, the CDR3 is TGTGCCATCAGTGAGAAGTCCCAGGCCATTTCACCCCTCCACTTT.

The V call is TRBV20-1, the J call TRBJ2-7, with unresolved D. This CDR3 region has 13 residues. V was cut by 6 bases and J by 2 bases, with 14 bases left in between. Germline V CDR1 and CDR2: DFQATT, SNEGSKA (reference sequence). Written as DNA, the CDR3 is TGCAGTGCCCTTCGGAGCGCAGCCTACGAGCAGTACTTC. Amino acids: CSALRSAAYEQYF.

The rearrangement joins TRBV10-3 to TRBJ2-2; 10 bases are shared with TRBD1. The CDR3 covers 17 residues. The ends lost 0 bases at V and 3 bases at J; junction bases unmatched: 4. Germline V gene sequence: CDR1 ENHRY, CDR2 SYGVKD. CDR3 sequence reads: CAISESTGGEYTGELFF. CDR3 nucleotides: TGTGCCATCAGTGAGTCGACAGGGGGCGAGTACACCGGGGAGCTGTTTTTT.

CDR3 DNA sequence: TGTGCCAGCTCACCAACCGGGACAGGATATGAAAAACTGTTTTTT. It specifies CASSPTGTGYEKLFF. The rearrangement links TRBV9 to TRBJ1-4, with TRBD1 matching over 8 bases. The V segment lost 7 bases and the J segment 6 bases; nucleotides outside the gene matches: 11. Germline V gives CDR1 SGDLS, CDR2 YYNGEE. The CDR3 consists of 15 residues.

This clonotype was counted ten times or more. The gene calls are TRBV2 and TRBJ2-7, with D possibly TRBD2 on 6 matching bases. V lost 3 bases to trimming and J lost 3 bases, with 12 bases between them. The germline V gene encodes CDR1 SNHLY and CDR2 FYNNEI. The length of the CDR3 is 14 residues. CDR3 residues: CASSEIAVNYEQYF. The DNA of the CDR3 is TGTGCCAGCAGTGAGATAGCGGTCAACTACGAGCAGTACTTC.

The chain employs TRBV7-9 and TRBJ2-2; 11 nucleotides line up with TRBD1. V shed 6 bases, J shed 4 bases, and the junction held 7 bases outside the gene matches. CDR1 and CDR2 (germline): SEHNR, FQNEAQ (reference sequence). The CDR3 consists of 16 residues. The CDR3 DNA is TGTGCCAGCAGGTCCGGACAGGGGGCGAGCACCGGGGAGCTGTTTTTT. Translation: CASRSGQGASTGELFF.

Concerning this clonotype itself: A much larger clone differs by one base, so this may be a read error. The gene calls are TRBV7-6 and TRBJ2-3; D is perhaps TRBD2 (6 bases). V gave up 5 bases and J gave up 0 bases, with 12 bases separating them. CDR1 is SGHVS, CDR2 FNYEAQ, per germline. The CDR3 is 15 residues long. The CDR3 region is CASSPIAVSTDTQYF. CDR3 coding DNA: TGTGCCAGCAGCCCGATAGCGGTTAGCACAGATACGCAGTATTTT.

This clonotype was seen at least ten times. The chain couples TRBV7-9 to TRBJ2-5; D perhaps matches TRBD1 (6 bases). CDR3 length: 15 residues. V was pared by 5 bases and J by 3 bases, with 16 bases between. Germline values: CDR1 SEHNR, CDR2 FQNEAQ (reference sequence). CDR3: CASSRNQGFKETQYF. CDR3 coding DNA: TGTGCCAGCAGCCGAAACCAGGGGTTTAAAGAGACCCAGTACTTC. Combining the CDR3 with reference TRBV7-9 and TRBJ2-5 gives the whole variable domain DTGVSQNPRHKITKRGQNVTFRCDPISEHNRLYWYRQTLGQGPEFLTYFQNEAQLEKSRLLSDRFSAERPKGSFSTLEIQRTEQGDSAMYLCASSRNQGFKETQYFGPGTRLLVL.

This clonotype was detected ten times or more. The V gene is TRBV19, the J gene TRBJ2-7; a possible D gene is TRBD2 (5 bases). The CDR3 sequence is 14 residues long. V was cut by 2 bases and J by 4 bases, with 12 bases left in between. From germline, CDR1 is LNHDA and CDR2 SQIVND (reference sequence). The CDR3 loop reads CASSIYGNSYEQYF. Written as DNA, the CDR3 is TGTGCCAGTAGTATATACGGGAACAGTTACGAGCAGTACTTC.